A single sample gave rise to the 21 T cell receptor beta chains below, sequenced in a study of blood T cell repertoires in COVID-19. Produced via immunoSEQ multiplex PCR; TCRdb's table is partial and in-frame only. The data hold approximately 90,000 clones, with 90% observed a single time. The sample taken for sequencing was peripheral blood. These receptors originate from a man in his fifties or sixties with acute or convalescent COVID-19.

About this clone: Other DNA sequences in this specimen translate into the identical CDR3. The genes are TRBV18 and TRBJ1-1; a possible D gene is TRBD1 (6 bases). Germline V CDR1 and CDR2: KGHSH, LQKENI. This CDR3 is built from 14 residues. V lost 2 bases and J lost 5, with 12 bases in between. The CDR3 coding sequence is TGTGCCAGCTCACCAGCCAGGGGTGGGACTGAAGCTTTCTTT. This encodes CASSPARGGTEAFF.

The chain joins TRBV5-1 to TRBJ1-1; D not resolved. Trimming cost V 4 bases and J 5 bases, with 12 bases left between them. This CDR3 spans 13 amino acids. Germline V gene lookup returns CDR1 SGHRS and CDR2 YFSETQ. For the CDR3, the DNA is TGCGCCAGCAGCGCCGGTCCCGATACTGAAGCTTTCTTT. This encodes CASSAGPDTEAFF.

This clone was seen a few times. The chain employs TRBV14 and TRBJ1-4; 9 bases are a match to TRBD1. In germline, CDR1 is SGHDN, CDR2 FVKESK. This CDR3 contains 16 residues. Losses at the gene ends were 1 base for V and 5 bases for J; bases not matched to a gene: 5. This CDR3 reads CASSQAYRGRNEKLFF. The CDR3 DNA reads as TGTGCCAGCAGCCAAGCCTACAGGGGGCGGAATGAAAAACTGTTTTTT. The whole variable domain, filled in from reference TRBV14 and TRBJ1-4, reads EAGVTQFPSHSVIEKGQTVTLRCDPISGHDNLYWYRRVMGKEIKFLLHFVKESKQDESGMPNNRFLAERTGGTYSTLKVQPAELEDSGVYFCASSQAYRGRNEKLFFGSGTQLSVL.

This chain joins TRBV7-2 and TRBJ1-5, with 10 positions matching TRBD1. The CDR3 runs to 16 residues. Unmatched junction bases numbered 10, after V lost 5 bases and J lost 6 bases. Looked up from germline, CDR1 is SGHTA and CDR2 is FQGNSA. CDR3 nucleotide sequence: TGTGCCAGCAGCACCACGACAGGGGGCATAGGTCAGCCCCAGCATTTT. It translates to CASSTTTGGIGQPQHF.

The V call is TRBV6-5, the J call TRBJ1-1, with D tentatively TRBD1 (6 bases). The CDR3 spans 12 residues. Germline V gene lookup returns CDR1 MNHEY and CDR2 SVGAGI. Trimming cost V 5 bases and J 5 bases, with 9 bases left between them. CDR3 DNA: TGTGCCAGCAGTCGAACAGGGACTGAAGCTTTCTTT. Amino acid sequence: CASSRTGTEAFF.

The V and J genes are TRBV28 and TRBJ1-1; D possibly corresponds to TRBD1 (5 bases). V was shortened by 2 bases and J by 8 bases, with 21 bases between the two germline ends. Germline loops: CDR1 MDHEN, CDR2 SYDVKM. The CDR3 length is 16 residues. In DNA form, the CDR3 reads TGTGCCAGCAGTTTAATGGTTCCGGGGGGAACCAGCGAAGCTTTCTTT. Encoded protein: CASSLMVPGGTSEAFF.

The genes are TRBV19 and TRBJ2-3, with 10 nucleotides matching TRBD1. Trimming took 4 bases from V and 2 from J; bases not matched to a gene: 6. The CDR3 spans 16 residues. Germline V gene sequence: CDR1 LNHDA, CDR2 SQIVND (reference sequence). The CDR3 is CASSRWDRGFTDTQYF. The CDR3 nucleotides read TGTGCCAGTAGTAGATGGGACAGGGGATTCACAGATACGCAGTATTTT.

The CDR3 protein is CASISGIANYGYTF. CDR3 sequence (DNA): TGTGCCAGTATCTCGGGGATCGCTAACTATGGCTACACCTTC. V and J are TRBV19 and TRBJ1-2; D is undetermined. Germline V gives CDR1 LNHDA, CDR2 SQIVND (reference sequence). Between the trimmed V and J ends, which lost 7 bases and 0 bases, there was a span of 12 bases. The CDR3 is 14 residues long.

CDR3 in amino acids: CASSYGGTYEQYF. CDR3 DNA sequence: TGTGCCAGCAGTTACGGGGGGACCTACGAGCAGTACTTC. The V and J genes are TRBV6-5 and TRBJ2-7, with D tentatively TRBD2 (6 bases). The CDR3 is 13 residues long. V lost 2 bases to trimming and J lost 2 bases, with 7 bases between them. Germline V gene sequence: CDR1 MNHEY, CDR2 SVGAGI.

The CDR3 DNA sequence: TGTGCCAGCAGCTCGCAGGGCTGGGGCACTGAAGCTTTCTTT. Protein: CASSSQGWGTEAFF. The chain uses TRBV3-1 (or the pseudogene TRBV3-2) and TRBJ1-1; possible D gene TRBD1, 5 bases. Trimming shortened V by 5 bases and J by 4 bases, and 14 bases separated the two germline ends. CDR1 is LGHDT and CDR2 is YNNKEL in the germline V gene (reference sequence). CDR3 length equals 14 residues.

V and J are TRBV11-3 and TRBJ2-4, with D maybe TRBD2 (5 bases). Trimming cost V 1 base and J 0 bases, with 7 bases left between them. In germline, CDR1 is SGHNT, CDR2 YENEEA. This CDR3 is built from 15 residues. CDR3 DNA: TGTGCCAGCAGCTTAGCGGGGATAGCCAAAAACATTCAGTACTTC. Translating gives CASSLAGIAKNIQYF.

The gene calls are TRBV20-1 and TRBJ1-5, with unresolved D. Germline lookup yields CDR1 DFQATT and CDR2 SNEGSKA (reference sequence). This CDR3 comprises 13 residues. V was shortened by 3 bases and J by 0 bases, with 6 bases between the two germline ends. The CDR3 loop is CSASPDSNQPQHF. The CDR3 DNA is TGCAGTGCTAGTCCAGATAGCAATCAGCCCCAGCATTTT.

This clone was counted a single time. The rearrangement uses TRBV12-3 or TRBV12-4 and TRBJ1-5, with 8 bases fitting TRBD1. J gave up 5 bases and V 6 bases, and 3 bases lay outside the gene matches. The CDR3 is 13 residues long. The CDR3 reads CASRRQGHQPQHF. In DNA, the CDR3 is TGTGCCAGCAGGAGACAGGGGCATCAGCCCCAGCATTTT.

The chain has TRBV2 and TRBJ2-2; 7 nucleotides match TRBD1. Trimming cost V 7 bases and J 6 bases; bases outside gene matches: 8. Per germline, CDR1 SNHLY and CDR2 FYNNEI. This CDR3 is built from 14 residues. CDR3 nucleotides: TGTGCCAGCATAAAGGGGGCCGGACCCGGGGAGCTGTTTTTT. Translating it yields CASIKGAGPGELFF.

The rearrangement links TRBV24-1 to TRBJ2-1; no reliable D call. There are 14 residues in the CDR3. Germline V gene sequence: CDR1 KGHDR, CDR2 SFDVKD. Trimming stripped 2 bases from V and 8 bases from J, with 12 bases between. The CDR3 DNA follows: TGTGCCACCAGTGATTCCCAGCTCAGCGATGAGCAGTTCTTC. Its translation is CATSDSQLSDEQFF.

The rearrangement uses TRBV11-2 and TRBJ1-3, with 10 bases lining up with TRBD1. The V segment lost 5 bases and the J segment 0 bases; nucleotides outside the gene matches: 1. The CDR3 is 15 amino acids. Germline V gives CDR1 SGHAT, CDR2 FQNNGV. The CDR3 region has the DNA TGTGCCAGCAGCGGGACAGGGGACTCTGGAAACACCATATATTTT. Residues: CASSGTGDSGNTIYF.

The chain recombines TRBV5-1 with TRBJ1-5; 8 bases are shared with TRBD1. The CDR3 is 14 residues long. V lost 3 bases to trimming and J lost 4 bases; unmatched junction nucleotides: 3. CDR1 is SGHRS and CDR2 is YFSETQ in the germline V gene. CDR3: CASSSGQGNQPQHF. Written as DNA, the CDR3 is TGCGCCAGCAGCTCCGGACAGGGTAATCAGCCCCAGCATTTT.

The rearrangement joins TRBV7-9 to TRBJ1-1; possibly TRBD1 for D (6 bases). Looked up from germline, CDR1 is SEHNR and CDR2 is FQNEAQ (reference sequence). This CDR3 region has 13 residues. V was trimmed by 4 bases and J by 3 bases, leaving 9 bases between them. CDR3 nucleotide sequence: TGTGCCAGCAGCTCCTACAGGGACACTGAAGCTTTCTTT. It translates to CASSSYRDTEAFF.

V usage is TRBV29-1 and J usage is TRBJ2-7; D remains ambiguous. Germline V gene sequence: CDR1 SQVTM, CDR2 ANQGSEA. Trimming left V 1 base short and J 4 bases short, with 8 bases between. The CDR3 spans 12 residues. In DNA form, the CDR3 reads TGCAGCGTTGAAGTTTCAGGTTACGAGCAGTACGTC. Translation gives CSVEVSGYEQYV.

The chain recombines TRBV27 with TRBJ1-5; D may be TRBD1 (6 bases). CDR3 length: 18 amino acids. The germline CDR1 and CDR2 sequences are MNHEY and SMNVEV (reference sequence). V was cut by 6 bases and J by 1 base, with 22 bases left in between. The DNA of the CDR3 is TGTGCCAGCAGCTTAATTGGGGGCTTGGGACCGAGCAATCAGCCCCAGCATTTT. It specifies CASSLIGGLGPSNQPQHF.

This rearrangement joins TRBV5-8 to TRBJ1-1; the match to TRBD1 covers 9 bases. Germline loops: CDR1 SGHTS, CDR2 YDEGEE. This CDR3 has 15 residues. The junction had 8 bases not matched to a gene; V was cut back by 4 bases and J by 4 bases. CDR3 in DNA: TGTGCCAGCAGCGTTGGGGACAGGGTGGGCACTGAAGCTTTCTTT. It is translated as CASSVGDRVGTEAFF. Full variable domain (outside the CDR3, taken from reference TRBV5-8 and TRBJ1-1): EAGVTQSPTHLIKTRGQQATLRCSPISGHTSVYWYQQALGLGLQFLLWYDEGEERNRGNFPPRFSGRQFPNYSSELNVNALELEDSALYLCASSVGDRVGTEAFFGQGTRLTVV.